The rows below give T cell receptor beta chains drawn from one sample of a study of blood T cell repertoires in COVID-19. Using immunoSEQ multiplex PCR, the repertoire was profiled, and TCRdb retains in-frame clones only, with some absent. The data hold more than 300,000 clones, with about 92% observed a single time. Sample: PBMCs or T cells enriched from blood (not recorded which). These receptors all come from a woman aged 25 to 45 who had recovered from COVID-19. CDR3s include the opening cysteine and the closing phenylalanine or tryptophan. The order of the fields is clone size, D gene, V gene, J gene, CDR3 DNA, CDR3 protein. D genes are given only for firm matches. Only part of the rows carry a size: once, few, many, or a class if the clone is expanded.

size: .; D: .; V: TRBV4-2; J: TRBJ1-5; DNA: TGTGCCAGCAGCCAAGTCCACAATCAGCCCCAGCATTTT; CDR3: CASSQVHNQPQHF
size: .; D: TRBD2; V: TRBV27; J: TRBJ2-7; DNA: TGTGCCAGCGGGCGGGGGATCCTCTACGAGCAGTACTTC; CDR3: CASGRGILYEQYF
size: .; D: .; V: TRBV21-1; J: TRBJ1-2; DNA: TGTGCCAGCAGCATGCTGTACAGTCTAGAAGTTAGCGATGGCTACACCTTC; CDR3: CASSMLYSLEVSDGYTF
size: .; D: .; V: TRBV7-3; J: TRBJ1-3; DNA: TGTGCCAGCAGCTTAGAAGATTGGAGCTCTGGAAACACCATATATTTT; CDR3: CASSLEDWSSGNTIYF
size: .; D: TRBD1; V: TRBV30; J: TRBJ1-6; DNA: TGTGCCTGGGCGGGACAGTACAATTCACCCCTCCACTTT; CDR3: CAWAGQYNSPLHF
size: .; D: .; V: TRBV11-2; J: TRBJ1-5; DNA: TGTGCCAGCAGCTTGGGTAGGGGGAAAAGGAATCAGCCCCAGCATTTT; CDR3: CASSLGRGKRNQPQHF
size: .; D: TRBD2; V: TRBV5-4; J: TRBJ2-7; DNA: TGTGCCAGCAGCTTCTCAGCGGGAGGCTCCGAGCAGTACTTC; CDR3: CASSFSAGGSEQYF
size: .; D: TRBD1; V: TRBV5-1; J: TRBJ1-2; DNA: TGCGCCAGCAGCTTGGGACAGGGGGGCTATGGCTACACCTTC; CDR3: CASSLGQGGYGYTF
size: .; D: TRBD1; V: TRBV11-2; J: TRBJ1-2; DNA: TGTGCCAGCAGCTTGACAGGGGTCTATGGCTACACCTTC; CDR3: CASSLTGVYGYTF
size: .; D: .; V: TRBV21-1; J: TRBJ1-2; DNA: TGTGCCAGCAGCATCGGCAACAGGGGGGACTATGGCTACACCTTC; CDR3: CASSIGNRGDYGYTF
size: few; D: TRBD1; V: TRBV28; J: TRBJ1-2; DNA: TGTGCCAGCAATTCTCCGGGACAGGGTAGAAGAGGCTACACCTTC; CDR3: CASNSPGQGRRGYTF
size: .; D: .; V: TRBV3-1/TRBV3-2; J: TRBJ2-7; DNA: TGTGCCAGCAGCCTTAGGGCAGGGGAGTCGTACTTC; CDR3: CASSLRAGESYF
size: once; D: TRBD2; V: TRBV4-1; J: TRBJ2-7; DNA: TGCGCCAGCAGCAAGGGACTAGCGGCCTACGAGCAGTACTTC; CDR3: CASSKGLAAYEQYF
size: .; D: TRBD1; V: TRBV6-1; J: TRBJ2-2; DNA: TGTGCCAGCAGTGGAATGACAGGGGGCAGGACCGGGGAGCTGTTTTTT; CDR3: CASSGMTGGRTGELFF
size: few; D: .; V: TRBV10-3; J: TRBJ2-2; DNA: TGTGCCATCAGTGTTGACAGGACCTACACCGGGGAGCTGTTTTTT; CDR3: CAISVDRTYTGELFF
size: .; D: .; V: TRBV5-1; J: TRBJ1-5; DNA: TGCGCCAGCAGCTTAGGGGAAGGCGGCAATCAGCCCCAGCATTTT; CDR3: CASSLGEGGNQPQHF
size: .; D: TRBD1; V: TRBV28; J: TRBJ1-3; DNA: TGTGCCAGCTTTGTCTCGGACAGGGGTGCTGGAAACACCATATATTTT; CDR3: CASFVSDRGAGNTIYF
size: .; D: .; V: TRBV6-5; J: TRBJ1-3; DNA: TGTGCCAGCAGCCACGGAGCGGGGTATGGAAACACCATATATTTT; CDR3: CASSHGAGYGNTIYF
size: .; D: TRBD1; V: TRBV7-2; J: TRBJ2-7; DNA: TGTGCCAGCAGCTTAGCAAACCCCGGACAGGGGGGGCAGTACTTC; CDR3: CASSLANPGQGGQYF
size: once; D: TRBD1; V: TRBV18; J: TRBJ1-5; DNA: TGTGCCAGCTCACGTGACAGGGAGAGTCAGCCCCAGCATTTT; CDR3: CASSRDRESQPQHF
size: .; D: TRBD2; V: TRBV27; J: TRBJ2-7; DNA: TGTGCCAGCAGTTTATTCTCGGCGGGAGCAGGATACGAGCAGTACTTC; CDR3: CASSLFSAGAGYEQYF
size: .; D: TRBD2; V: TRBV9; J: TRBJ2-7; DNA: TGTGCCTCCTGCCGGGAAGCGGGAGTCTCCGAGCAGTACTTC; CDR3: CASCREAGVSEQYF
size: once; D: TRBD1; V: TRBV6-5; J: TRBJ1-6; DNA: TGTGCCAGCAGTTACCGGGACAGGGGTGATTCACCCCTCCACTTT; CDR3: CASSYRDRGDSPLHF
size: few; D: .; V: TRBV5-8; J: TRBJ1-1; DNA: TGTGCCAGCACCCTACAGGGTTCGTATACTGAAGCTTTCTTT; CDR3: CASTLQGSYTEAFF
size: once; D: .; V: TRBV28; J: TRBJ1-3; DNA: TGTGCCAGCACCATAGGGGCTGGAAACACCATATATTTT; CDR3: CASTIGAGNTIYF
size: .; D: .; V: TRBV28; J: TRBJ1-5; DNA: TGTGCCAGCAGTTTAGAGGTGAATCAGCCCCAGCATTTT; CDR3: CASSLEVNQPQHF
size: .; D: TRBD1; V: TRBV28; J: TRBJ1-5; DNA: TGTGCCAGCAGTACGACAGGGTTTAGCAATCAGCCCCAGCATTTT; CDR3: CASSTTGFSNQPQHF
size: .; D: .; V: TRBV29-1; J: TRBJ1-2; DNA: TGCAGCGTTGAAATCGGGGCGGGGGGCTATGGCTACACCTTC; CDR3: CSVEIGAGGYGYTF
size: .; D: .; V: TRBV27; J: TRBJ1-5; DNA: TGTGCCAGCAGTCTCCGGGGCAATCAGCCCCAGCATTTT; CDR3: CASSLRGNQPQHF
size: .; D: .; V: TRBV9; J: TRBJ2-5; DNA: TGTGCCAGCAGTGATCCCCTCAGGGCGGATCAAGAGACCCAGTACTTC; CDR3: CASSDPLRADQETQYF
size: .; D: TRBD2; V: TRBV7-2; J: TRBJ2-6; DNA: TGTGCCAGCAGCTCAAGCGGGAGCTCTGGGGCCAACGTCCTGACTTTC; CDR3: CASSSSGSSGANVLTF
size: .; D: .; V: TRBV14; J: TRBJ1-1; DNA: TGTGCCAGCAGCCCCGGACAGCCTCTTGAAGCTTTCTTT; CDR3: CASSPGQPLEAFF
size: .; D: TRBD2; V: TRBV28; J: TRBJ2-7; DNA: TGTGCCAGCAGTCCTAGAGTACTAGCGGGAGCGACCCACTACGAGCAGTACTTC; CDR3: CASSPRVLAGATHYEQYF
size: .; D: TRBD1; V: TRBV7-9; J: TRBJ1-2; DNA: TGTGCCAGCAGCAAAATACAGGGGGTGAGAGGCTACACCTTC; CDR3: CASSKIQGVRGYTF
size: .; D: .; V: TRBV3-1/TRBV3-2; J: TRBJ1-1; DNA: TGTGCCAGCATCCAGTTAGGGGGGGACGATGAAGCTTTCTTT; CDR3: CASIQLGGDDEAFF
size: .; D: .; V: TRBV12-5; J: TRBJ1-2; DNA: TGTGCTAGTGGTTTGGACCCAGGAACCGCTAACTATGGCTACACCTTC; CDR3: CASGLDPGTANYGYTF
size: .; D: TRBD2; V: TRBV5-1; J: TRBJ2-1; DNA: TGCGCCAGCAGCTTGTCGACTAGCGGGAGGGCCCGGGGATACAATGAGCAGTTCTTC; CDR3: CASSLSTSGRARGYNEQFF
size: .; D: .; V: TRBV7-2; J: TRBJ1-2; DNA: TGTGCCAGCACTTCCACGGGGGGGCCCAGGGGCTACACCTTC; CDR3: CASTSTGGPRGYTF
size: .; D: .; V: TRBV7-2; J: TRBJ2-7; DNA: TGTGCCAGCAGCTCCACATACGAGCAGTACTTC; CDR3: CASSSTYEQYF
size: .; D: TRBD2; V: TRBV7-2; J: TRBJ2-7; DNA: TGTGCCAGCAGCTTCAATAGCGGGGGGGTATACGAGCAGTACTTC; CDR3: CASSFNSGGVYEQYF
size: .; D: TRBD1; V: TRBV24-1; J: TRBJ1-2; DNA: TGTGCCACCAGTGATTGGGACAGGGACTATGGCTACACCTTC; CDR3: CATSDWDRDYGYTF
size: once; D: TRBD1; V: TRBV28; J: TRBJ2-3; DNA: TGTGCCAGCAGCCGGGACAGGGGAACAGATACGCAGTATTTT; CDR3: CASSRDRGTDTQYF
size: .; D: TRBD1; V: TRBV12-3/TRBV12-4; J: TRBJ1-2; DNA: TGTGCCAGCAGTAGACAGGGTTCTGGCTACACCTTC; CDR3: CASSRQGSGYTF
size: .; D: TRBD1; V: TRBV9; J: TRBJ2-4; DNA: TGTGCCAGCAGCGTAGGGGACAGAAATATGGACATTCAGTACTTC; CDR3: CASSVGDRNMDIQYF
size: .; D: .; V: TRBV3-1/TRBV3-2; J: TRBJ1-3; DNA: TGTGCCAGCAGCCAGGGCGCCATATCCTCTGGAAACACCATATATTTT; CDR3: CASSQGAISSGNTIYF
size: .; D: .; V: TRBV9; J: TRBJ2-1; DNA: TGTGCCAGCAGCGTAGGGCAGGGCCCTAAAGGAGATGAGCAGTTCTTC; CDR3: CASSVGQGPKGDEQFF
size: .; D: .; V: TRBV18; J: TRBJ1-1; DNA: TGTGCCAGCTCCGACGGGGGGAACACTGAAGCTTTCTTT; CDR3: CASSDGGNTEAFF
size: once; D: TRBD1; V: TRBV28; J: TRBJ2-7; DNA: TGTGCCAGCAGGGGACAGGGCGTATACGAGCAGTACTTC; CDR3: CASRGQGVYEQYF
size: .; D: .; V: TRBV28; J: TRBJ2-3; DNA: TGTGCCAGCAGTTTCGGTTCAGATACGCAGTATTTT; CDR3: CASSFGSDTQYF
size: .; D: .; V: TRBV20-1; J: TRBJ1-1; DNA: TGCAGTGCTAGTTCTAGACAGAAAGCTTTCTTT; CDR3: CSASSRQKAFF
size: few; D: .; V: TRBV2; J: TRBJ1-2; DNA: TGTGCCAGCAGTGGGGGAATGAGGGCCAACTATGGCTACACCTTC; CDR3: CASSGGMRANYGYTF
size: .; D: .; V: TRBV4-1; J: TRBJ1-2; DNA: TGCGCCAGCAGCTACTTCTTTCTCGGGGGGGGTGGCTACACCTTC; CDR3: CASSYFFLGGGGYTF
size: .; D: .; V: TRBV7-2; J: TRBJ1-3; DNA: TGTGCCAGCAGCTCGAGCGTGGGGGGGGCGCCCCCAAGCACCATATATTTT; CDR3: CASSSSVGGAPPSTIYF
size: .; D: TRBD2; V: TRBV13; J: TRBJ2-7; DNA: TGTGCCAGCAGCTTATACAGCGGGAGGGCCGAGGAGCAGTACTTC; CDR3: CASSLYSGRAEEQYF
size: .; D: TRBD1; V: TRBV19; J: TRBJ1-4; DNA: TGTGCCAGTAGTCCTTTTCGGGACAGGCGTGGAAAACTGTTTTTT; CDR3: CASSPFRDRRGKLFF
size: .; D: .; V: TRBV6-5; J: TRBJ1-1; DNA: TGTGCCAGCAGGGGCAGGGCCAGCATTTTCGAAGCTTTCTTT; CDR3: CASRGRASIFEAFF
size: .; D: .; V: TRBV14; J: TRBJ1-3; DNA: TGTGCCAGCAGCCTCCAAAGGACAAGCTCTGGAAACACCATATATTTT; CDR3: CASSLQRTSSGNTIYF
size: once; D: .; V: TRBV11-3; J: TRBJ2-2; DNA: TGTGCCAGCAGCCCTAATGGACAGACCGGGGAGCTGTTTTTT; CDR3: CASSPNGQTGELFF